This entry lists 30 T cell receptor beta chains sequenced from one sample in a study of T-cell memory formation after mild COVID-19. In TCRdb, the 5' RACE reads were re-called with MiXCR into one record per CDR3 protein. The sample carries about 270,000 distinct CDR3 sequences, 16% recorded once. The source material was PBMCs or a T cell subset sorted from them (not recorded which). Source of these receptors: a man younger than 30 who had mild COVID-19 (a few samples of this study predate the infection). Cell type and time point are not known.

Only a few counts were recorded for this clonotype. This chain joins TRBV11-2 and TRBJ1-2, with unresolved D. Trimming took off 1 base at V and 9 bases at J, with 9 bases between the two ends. Germline V CDR1 and CDR2: SGHAT, FQNNGV. The CDR3 covers 12 residues. Written as DNA, the CDR3 is TGTGCCAGCAGCTTAGGCGGCCTCCGCTACACCTTC. Protein sequence: CASSLGGLRYTF.

The count of this clonotype is one. The gene calls are TRBV7-2 and TRBJ2-5; D might be TRBD2 (5 bases). Germline V gene lookup returns CDR1 SGHTA and CDR2 FQGNSA. The CDR3 is made up of 14 amino acids. V lost 5 bases, J lost 4 bases, and 14 bases lay in between. The CDR3 is CASSPPRGGETQYF. Written as DNA, the CDR3 is TGTGCCAGCAGCCCCCCCCGGGGTGGAGAGACCCAGTACTTC.

This clonotype was seen at least ten times. The genes are TRBV4-2 and TRBJ1-5; unclear D gene. Germline V lookup: CDR1 LGHNA, CDR2 YNFKEQ. The CDR3 spans 12 residues. The V and J ends lost 5 bases and 5 bases respectively, with 7 bases between them. The CDR3 DNA reads as TGTGCCAGCAGCAACCGAGATCAGCCCCAGCATTTT. Translating it yields CASSNRDQPQHF.

The chain recombines TRBV29-1 with TRBJ1-5, with 9 bases aligning to TRBD1. Germline V gene lookup returns CDR1 SQVTM and CDR2 ANQGSEA. The CDR3 length is 12 residues. The ends lost 5 bases at V and 6 bases at J; junction bases unmatched: 2. CDR3 loop: CSVQTGGQPQHF. In DNA, the CDR3 is TGCAGCGTTCAGACAGGGGGTCAGCCCCAGCATTTT. Drawing the rest from reference TRBV29-1 and TRBJ1-5, the complete variable domain is SAVISQKPSRDICQRGTSLTIQCQVDSQVTMMFWYRQQPGQSLTLIATANQGSEATYESGFVIDKFPISRPNLTFSTLTVSNMSPEDSSIYLCSVQTGGQPQHFGDGTRLSIL.

The table lists this clonotype with a few counts. The rearrangement links TRBV5-1 to TRBJ1-2; D possibly corresponds to TRBD1 (5 bases). V lost 0 bases and J 4 bases, leaving 13 bases between the germline ends. Germline V gene data show CDR1 as SGHRS and CDR2 as YFSETQ. The CDR3 consists of 15 residues. Here the CDR3 reads CASSLGTAGTYGYTF. In DNA, the CDR3 is TGCGCCAGCAGCTTGGGGACGGCAGGGACCTATGGCTACACCTTC.

The chain employs TRBV5-1 and TRBJ2-1; no reliable D call. CDR3 size: 17 residues. The germline gives CDR1 SGHRS, CDR2 YFSETQ. The V and J ends lost 0 bases and 1 base respectively, with 14 bases between them. The CDR3 protein is CASSLALGKWSYNEQFF. Written as DNA, the CDR3 is TGCGCCAGCAGCTTGGCCTTGGGGAAGTGGTCCTACAATGAGCAGTTCTTC. The full variable domain, its missing parts supplied by reference TRBV5-1 and TRBJ2-1, is KAGVTQTPRYLIKTRGQQVTLSCSPISGHRSVSWYQQTPGQGLQFLFEYFSETQRNKGNFPGRFSGRQFSNSRSEMNVSTLELGDSALYLCASSLALGKWSYNEQFFGPGTRLTVL.

This sequence joins TRBV7-3 and TRBJ2-7; possible D gene TRBD2, 5 bases. Between the trimmed V and J ends, which lost 2 bases and 9 bases, there was a span of 14 bases. The CDR3 totals 13 residues. Germline V CDR1 and CDR2: SGHTA, FQGTGA. The CDR3, as DNA: TGTGCCAGCAGCTTAGAGAGGGCCAGCCGGCAGTACTTC. It yields the protein CASSLERASRQYF.

The V gene is TRBV6-2 or TRBV6-3, the J gene TRBJ2-5; D possibly corresponds to TRBD1 (6 bases). The CDR3 is 14 amino acids. V lost 2 bases and J 3 bases, leaving 10 bases between the germline ends. Germline CDR1 and CDR2: MNHEY and SVGEGT. CDR3 in amino acids: CASSYHEGEETQYF. CDR3 coding DNA: TGTGCCAGCAGTTACCACGAGGGGGAAGAGACCCAGTACTTC.

This chain links TRBV7-3 with TRBJ1-5; D gene ambiguous. The CDR3 spans 13 residues. V lost 2 bases and J lost 6, with 8 bases in between. Germline V gives CDR1 SGHTA, CDR2 FQGTGA. CDR3 nucleotide sequence: TGTGCCAGCAGCTTACGAGCGGGTCAGCCCCAGCATTTT. It encodes CASSLRAGQPQHF.

The rearrangement joins TRBV5-1 to TRBJ1-4; 11 bases line up with TRBD1. CDR3 length: 19 amino acids. The trim removed 6 bases at V and 4 bases at J, leaving 17 bases unmatched. The germline V gene has CDR1 SGHRS and CDR2 YFSETQ. In nucleotides, the CDR3 is TGCGCCAGCATACGGCACCAAGGACAGGGGGCGCCGAGTAATGAAAAACTGTTTTTT. Its protein product is CASIRHQGQGAPSNEKLFF.

The J gene is TRBJ2-3, the V gene TRBV6-5; 11 bases fit TRBD2. Germline lookup yields CDR1 MNHEY and CDR2 SVGAGI. Germline trimming cut 5 bases from V and 4 bases from J; bases unmatched to any gene: 8. This CDR3 has 16 amino acids. The CDR3 is CASSPLGLADADTQYF. CDR3 nucleotide sequence: TGTGCCAGCAGTCCGCTGGGACTAGCGGACGCAGATACGCAGTATTTT.

The chain is built from TRBV18 and TRBJ2-4; 7 bases map to TRBD1. Germline loops: CDR1 KGHSH, CDR2 LQKENI. V trimming: 3 bases; J trimming: 5 bases; junction bases outside the gene matches: 1. The CDR3 consists of 13 residues. CDR3 loop: CASSPDRENIQYF. For the CDR3, the DNA is TGTGCCAGCTCACCCGACAGGGAAAACATTCAGTACTTC.

V gene TRBV6-6 combines with J gene TRBJ1-6; D is undetermined. This CDR3 is built from 11 residues. Germline values: CDR1 MNHNY, CDR2 SVGAGI (reference sequence). Trimming left V 7 bases short and J 7 bases short, with 5 bases between. CDR3 coding DNA: TGTGCCAGCACGACGAATTCACCCCTCCACTTT. Residues: CASTTNSPLHF.

The chain employs TRBV7-9 and TRBJ2-7; TRBD2 matches at 9 bases. Per the germline V gene, CDR1 is SEHNR and CDR2 is FQNEAQ (reference sequence). The CDR3 has 14 residues. The junction had 7 bases not matched to a gene; V was cut back by 3 bases and J by 7 bases. In nucleotides, the CDR3 is TGTGCCAGCAGCTTTACTAGCGGGCTTGATGAGCAGTACTTC. Protein sequence: CASSFTSGLDEQYF. Looking up the rest from reference TRBV7-9 and TRBJ2-7 gives the full variable domain: DTGVSQNPRHKITKRGQNVTFRCDPISEHNRLYWYRQTLGQGPEFLTYFQNEAQLEKSRLLSDRFSAERPKGSFSTLEIQRTEQGDSAMYLCASSFTSGLDEQYFGPGTRLTVT.

There are a few counts of this clonotype. The chain has TRBV18 and TRBJ2-2; D perhaps matches TRBD1 (5 bases). Trimming stripped 6 bases from V and 0 bases from J, with 14 bases between. The CDR3 contains 16 residues. Germline-derived CDR1 and CDR2 are KGHSH and LQKENI. This chain's CDR3 is CASSPRQRANTGELFF. The CDR3 DNA reads as TGTGCCAGCTCTCCCAGACAGCGCGCGAACACCGGGGAGCTGTTTTTT.

V gene TRBV5-1 combines with J gene TRBJ1-6; D remains ambiguous. Looked up from germline, CDR1 is SGHRS and CDR2 is YFSETQ. This CDR3 comprises 17 residues. Trimming cost V 0 bases and J 0 bases, with 10 bases left between them. CDR3 sequence reads: CASSLGGPSSYNSPLHF. As DNA, the CDR3 is TGCGCCAGCAGCTTGGGCGGCCCGAGCTCCTATAATTCACCCCTCCACTTT. The full variable domain, in which reference TRBV5-1 and TRBJ1-6 provide the parts outside the CDR3, is KAGVTQTPRYLIKTRGQQVTLSCSPISGHRSVSWYQQTPGQGLQFLFEYFSETQRNKGNFPGRFSGRQFSNSRSEMNVSTLELGDSALYLCASSLGGPSSYNSPLHFGNGTRLTVT.

The J gene is TRBJ1-4, the V gene TRBV20-1; a weak D match, TRBD1 (5 bases). Germline V gene sequence: CDR1 DFQATT, CDR2 SNEGSKA (reference sequence). The CDR3 runs 12 residues. Trimming stripped 4 bases from V and 8 bases from J, with 11 bases between. The CDR3 protein is CSAIRVGEKLFF. The CDR3, as DNA: TGCAGTGCTATCAGGGTCGGCGAAAAACTGTTTTTT.

This chain joins TRBV6-1 and TRBJ2-6; D is ambiguous. Germline V CDR1 and CDR2: MNHNS, SASEGT. The CDR3 is 12 amino acids. V dropped 6 bases and J dropped 3 bases, with 3 bases sitting between them. The CDR3 spells CASSFGANVLTF. In nucleotides, the CDR3 is TGTGCCAGCAGCTTTGGGGCCAACGTCCTGACTTTC.

This chain uses TRBV2 with TRBJ2-7; D is undetermined. V was trimmed by 6 bases and J by 0 bases, leaving 12 bases between them. CDR1 and CDR2 (germline): SNHLY, FYNNEI. The CDR3 consists of 14 residues. For the CDR3, the DNA is TGTGCCAGCAGAGTACAGACGTACTCCTACGAGCAGTACTTC. Translating it yields CASRVQTYSYEQYF.

The chain combines TRBV20-1 with TRBJ1-6; TRBD1 matches 8 bases. J was trimmed by 10 bases and V by 6 bases; bases with no gene match: 20. Per germline, CDR1 DFQATT and CDR2 SNEGSKA (reference sequence). The CDR3 has 17 amino acids. The CDR3 reads CSAKDRVAGSGGSPLHF. The CDR3 DNA sequence: TGCAGTGCCAAGGACAGGGTGGCGGGATCTGGTGGCTCACCCCTCCACTTT.

The sample holds a few counts of this clonotype. The gene calls are TRBV7-2 and TRBJ2-3; 11 bases are shared with TRBD2. The J segment lost 2 bases and the V segment lost 3 bases, leaving 7 bases of the junction unmatched. Per germline, CDR1 SGHTA and CDR2 FQGNSA. The length of the CDR3 is 17 residues. CDR3 loop: CASSFAGLAGYTDTQYF. CDR3 bases: TGTGCCAGCAGCTTTGCAGGACTAGCGGGTTACACAGATACGCAGTATTTT.

This clonotype has only a few counts. The V and J genes are TRBV18 and TRBJ2-5; the D gene could be TRBD1 or TRBD2 (5 bases each). The CDR3 has 16 amino acids. CDR1 and CDR2 (germline): KGHSH, LQKENI. V gave up 2 bases and J gave up 2 bases, with 15 bases separating them. CDR3 DNA: TGTGCCAGCTCACCAGACACCGGGGCGAAGCAAGAGACCCAGTACTTC. Translating gives CASSPDTGAKQETQYF. The full variable domain, rest sourced from reference TRBV18 and TRBJ2-5, is NAGVMQNPRHLVRRRGQEARLRCSPMKGHSHVYWYRQLPEEGLKFMVYLQKENIIDESGMPKERFSAEFPKEGPSILRIQQVVRGDSAAYFCASSPDTGAKQETQYFGPGTRLLVL.

This clonotype appeared once. The gene calls are TRBV11-2 and TRBJ2-3; D might be TRBD1 or TRBD2, each matching 5 bases. The CDR3 contains 16 residues. Germline V lookup: CDR1 SGHAT, CDR2 FQNNGV. Trimming left V 5 bases short and J 2 bases short, with 17 bases between. The CDR3 DNA reads TGTGCCAGCAGCCGAGGGGCGGATACTCTCACAGATACGCAGTATTTT. It encodes CASSRGADTLTDTQYF.

The table lists this clonotype with a count of one. This chain uses TRBV12-3 or TRBV12-4 with TRBJ2-1; 8 bases are shared with TRBD1. This CDR3 is 15 amino acids long. V trimming: 6 bases; J trimming: 1 base; junction bases outside the gene matches: 5. The CDR3 reads CASSRRGQSYNEQFF. In DNA form, the CDR3 reads TGTGCCAGCAGCCGCAGGGGGCAGTCCTACAATGAGCAGTTCTTC.

The chain links TRBV12-3 or TRBV12-4 to TRBJ2-7; 8 positions agree with TRBD1. V gave up 5 bases and J gave up 3 bases; unmatched junction bases: 6. The CDR3 is made up of 14 amino acids. This CDR3 reads CASSRQGQYYEQYF. The CDR3 DNA reads as TGTGCCAGCAGTCGACAGGGGCAGTACTACGAGCAGTACTTC.

This clonotype was observed a handful of times. V is TRBV3-1 and J is TRBJ2-5; D is possibly TRBD1 (6 bases). This CDR3 is built from 13 residues. V was shortened by 1 base and J by 4 bases, with 7 bases between the two germline ends. Germline V gene sequence: CDR1 LGHDT, CDR2 YNNKEL (reference sequence). CDR3 nucleotide sequence: TGTGCCAGCAGCCAAGTCAGGGGAGAGACCCAGTACTTC. As protein: CASSQVRGETQYF.

The chain combines TRBV4-3 with TRBJ1-5; 8 bases map to TRBD1. This CDR3 region has 15 residues. Trimming removed 4 bases from V and 7 bases from J; junction bases left unmatched: 9. CDR1 is LGHNA and CDR2 is YSLEER in the germline V gene. The CDR3 DNA reads TGCGCCAGCAGCCCCGAACGCAGGGGGCGGCAGCCCCAGCATTTT. Translating gives CASSPERRGRQPQHF.

This clonotype was counted a few times. The chain recombines TRBV5-1 with TRBJ2-1, with D perhaps TRBD1 (5 bases). Trimming removed 0 bases from V and 6 bases from J, with 13 bases in between. Germline V CDR1 and CDR2: SGHRS, YFSETQ. The CDR3 is 15 amino acids. The CDR3 here is CASSLGIRQGNEQFF. The CDR3 bases are TGCGCCAGCAGCTTGGGGATTCGGCAGGGCAATGAGCAGTTCTTC.

V usage is TRBV2 and J usage is TRBJ2-7; no reliable D call. V was clipped by 4 bases and J by 2 bases, with 9 bases between them. CDR3 size: 13 residues. The germline V gene has CDR1 SNHLY and CDR2 FYNNEI. The CDR3 coding sequence is TGTGCCAGCAGTGCCGGCAGCACCTACGAGCAGTACTTC. Translation: CASSAGSTYEQYF.

This clonotype occurred a few times. The genes are TRBV4-2 and TRBJ1-1; unclear D gene. The CDR3 sequence is 14 residues long. The germline V gene has CDR1 LGHNA and CDR2 YNFKEQ. The V and J ends lost 5 bases and 1 base respectively, with 11 bases between them. CDR3: CASSEIGRNTEAFF. CDR3 coding DNA: TGTGCCAGCAGCGAAATAGGACGGAACACTGAAGCTTTCTTT.